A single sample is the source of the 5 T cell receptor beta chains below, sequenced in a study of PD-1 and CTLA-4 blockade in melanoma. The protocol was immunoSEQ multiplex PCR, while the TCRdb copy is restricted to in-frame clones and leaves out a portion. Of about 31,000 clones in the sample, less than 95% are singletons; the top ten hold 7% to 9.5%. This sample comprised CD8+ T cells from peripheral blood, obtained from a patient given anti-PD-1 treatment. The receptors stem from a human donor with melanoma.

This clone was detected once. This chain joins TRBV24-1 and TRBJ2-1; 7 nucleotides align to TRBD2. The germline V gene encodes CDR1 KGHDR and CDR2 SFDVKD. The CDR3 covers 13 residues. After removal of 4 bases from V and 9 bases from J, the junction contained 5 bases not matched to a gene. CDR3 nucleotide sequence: TGTGCCACCAGTGACCCCTGGGAGGGTGAGCAGTTCTTC. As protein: CATSDPWEGEQFF.

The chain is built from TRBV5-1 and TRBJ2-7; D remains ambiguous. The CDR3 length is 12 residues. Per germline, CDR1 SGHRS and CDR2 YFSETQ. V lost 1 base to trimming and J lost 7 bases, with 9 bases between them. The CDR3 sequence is CASSLNPGEQYF. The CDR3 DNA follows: TGCGCCAGCAGCTTGAATCCCGGAGAGCAGTACTTC.

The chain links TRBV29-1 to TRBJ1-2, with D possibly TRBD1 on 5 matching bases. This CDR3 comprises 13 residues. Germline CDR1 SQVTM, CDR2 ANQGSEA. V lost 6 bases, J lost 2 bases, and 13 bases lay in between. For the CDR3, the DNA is TGCAGCGTCCCGGGGTCAGGGAACTATGGCTACACCTTC. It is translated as CSVPGSGNYGYTF.

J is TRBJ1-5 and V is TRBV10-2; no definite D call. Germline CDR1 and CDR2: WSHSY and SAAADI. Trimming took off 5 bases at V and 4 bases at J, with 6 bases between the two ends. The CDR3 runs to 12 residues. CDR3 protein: CASSLGNQPQHF. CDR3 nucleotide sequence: TGCGCCAGCAGTTTAGGTAATCAGCCCCAGCATTTT.

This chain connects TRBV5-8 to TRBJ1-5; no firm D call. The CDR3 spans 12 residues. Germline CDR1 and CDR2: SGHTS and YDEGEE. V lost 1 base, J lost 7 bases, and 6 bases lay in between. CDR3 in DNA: TGTGCCAGCAGCTTGCCAGGACAGCCCCAGCATTTT. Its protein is CASSLPGQPQHF.